This entry concerns a single TCR beta chain. The antigen it recognizes is unknown. Base qualities are not provided; no much larger clone lies one nucleotide away. The data belong to a study of blood T cell repertoires in COVID-19 (dated by TCRdb to between 2020 and 2021). Background on the whole study: The collaborator samples originated in the United States, Italy and Spain and spanned the acute and convalescent phases of COVID-19. The prospective study material was composed of cDNA or gDNA derived from T cells, B-cell-depleted T cells, or PBMCs. Deeply sampled blood TCRbeta repertoires from subjects exposed to, actively infected with, or recovered from COVID-19 were included in the dataset. The repertoires were released in a freely available public database meant as a resource for research on the immune response to SARS-CoV-2. Samples came from the ongoing ImmuneRACE study (first 160 participants) plus 1,254 subjects from 6 global collaborators. A de-identified subject ID, COVID-19 status, age in years and sex were almost always included in the sample metadata. Where available, HLA class I and class II types were taken from metadata supplied by the sample provider and were not determined by assay-based typing.

Findings and caveats that apply to the study as a whole: Clinical and demographic metadata were provided uncurated, with the amount varying by source and participant.

CDR1 SGHRS and CDR2 YFSETQ are derived from the germline V gene. Here V drops 2 bases and J drops 7 bases, and the junction holds 3 bases not matched to any gene. From the cysteine through the phenylalanine, the CDR3 covers 14 amino acids. Kept here is only the CDR3 DNA, which spans 42 bases and is read in frame from base 1. Whole blood was collected in K2EDTA tubes by collaborating institutions according to the institutions' own protocols. For TCRbeta analysis, collaborators shipped samples in one of three forms: frozen whole blood, isolated PBMCs, or DNA extracted from either of those sample types. The immunoSEQ Assay, a bias-controlled multiplex PCR, was used to amplify TCRbeta CDR3 regions from genomic DNA. The authors' analysis ran thus. The number of nucleated cells in each sample was estimated from the amplification of reference gene primers within the assay. To quantify the absolute abundance of each unique TCRbeta CDR3 rearrangement, sequence reads were collapsed and filtered. For each sample, productive Simpson clonality was calculated as the square root of Simpson's diversity index across productive rearrangements. The source is immuneACCESS, and TCRdb retained only in-frame sequences with V and J called. Part of the clones is not carried over; for the studies checked, unresolved V genes explain less than half of this, and the remainder is unexplained. V and J calls and clone size come straight from that table; D and trimming were deduced from the DNA. The sample table contains roughly 67,000 clones; only one count was recorded for approximately 84% of them. Approximately 8.8% of the sample belongs to the ten largest clones.

Recombination linked TRBV5-1 to TRBJ2-7, with 13 central nucleotides matching TRBD2. Sequencing was done on a sample of peripheral blood. The receptor's source is a man in his fifties with active COVID-19. DNA sequence: TGCGCCAGCAGCTTCGGACTAGCGGGGGTGGAGCAGTACTTC. This codes for CASSFGLAGVEQYF.